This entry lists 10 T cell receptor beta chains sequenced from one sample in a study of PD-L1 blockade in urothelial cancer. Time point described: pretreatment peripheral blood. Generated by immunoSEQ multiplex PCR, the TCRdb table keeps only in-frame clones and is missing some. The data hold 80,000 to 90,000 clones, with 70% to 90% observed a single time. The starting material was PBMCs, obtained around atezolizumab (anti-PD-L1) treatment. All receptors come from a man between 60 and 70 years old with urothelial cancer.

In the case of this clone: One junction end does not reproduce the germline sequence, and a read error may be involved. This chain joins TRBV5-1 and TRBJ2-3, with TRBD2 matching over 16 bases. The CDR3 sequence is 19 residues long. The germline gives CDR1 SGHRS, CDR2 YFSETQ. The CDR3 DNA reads TGCGCCAGCAACTTGGGACTAGCGGGAGGGCGGGTAATCACAGATACGCAGTATTTT. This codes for CASNLGLAGGRVITDTQYF.

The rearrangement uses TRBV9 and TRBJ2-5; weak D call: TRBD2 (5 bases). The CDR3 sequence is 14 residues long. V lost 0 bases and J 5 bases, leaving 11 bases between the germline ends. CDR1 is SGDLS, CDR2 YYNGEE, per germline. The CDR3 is CASSVVGRGETQYF. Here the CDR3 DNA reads TGTGCCAGCAGCGTAGTAGGAAGAGGGGAGACCCAGTACTTC. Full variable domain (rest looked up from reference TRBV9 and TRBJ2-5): DSGVTQTPKHLITATGQRVTLRCSPRSGDLSVYWYQQSLDQGLQFLIQYYNGEERAKGNILERFSAQQFPDLHSELNLSSLELGDSALYFCASSVVGRGETQYFGPGTRLLVL.

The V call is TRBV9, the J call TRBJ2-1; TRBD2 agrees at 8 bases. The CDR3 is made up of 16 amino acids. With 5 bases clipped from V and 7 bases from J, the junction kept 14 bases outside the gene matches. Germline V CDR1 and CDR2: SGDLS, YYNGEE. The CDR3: CASSTDWSGGRNEQFF. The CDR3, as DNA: TGTGCCAGCAGTACGGACTGGTCGGGGGGGCGGAATGAGCAGTTCTTC.

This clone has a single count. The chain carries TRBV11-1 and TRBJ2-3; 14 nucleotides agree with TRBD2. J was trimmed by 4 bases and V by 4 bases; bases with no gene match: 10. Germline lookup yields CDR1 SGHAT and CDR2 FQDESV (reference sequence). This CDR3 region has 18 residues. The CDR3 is CASSSPGLAGGVADTQYF. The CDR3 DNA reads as TGTGCCAGCAGCTCGCCCGGACTAGCGGGGGGTGTGGCAGATACGCAGTATTTT.

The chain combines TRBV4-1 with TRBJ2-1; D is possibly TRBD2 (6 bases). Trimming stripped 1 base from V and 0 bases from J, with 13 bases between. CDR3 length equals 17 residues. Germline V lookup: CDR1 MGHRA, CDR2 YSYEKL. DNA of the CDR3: TGCGCCAGCAGCCAAGGCAGGCGGGGCAGCTCCTACAATGAGCAGTTCTTC. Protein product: CASSQGRRGSSYNEQFF.

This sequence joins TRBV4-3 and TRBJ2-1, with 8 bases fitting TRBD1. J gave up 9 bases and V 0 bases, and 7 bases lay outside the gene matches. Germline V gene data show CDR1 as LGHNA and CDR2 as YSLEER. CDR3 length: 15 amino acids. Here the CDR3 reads CASSQEGQGGVEQFF. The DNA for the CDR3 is TGCGCCAGCAGCCAAGAAGGACAGGGAGGAGTTGAGCAGTTCTTC.

The CDR3 reads CASSREGGATEAFF. CDR3 DNA sequence: TGTGCCAGCAGCCGAGAGGGAGGGGCCACTGAAGCTTTCTTT. The chain joins TRBV9 to TRBJ1-1; D is possibly TRBD1 (5 bases). CDR1 and CDR2 (germline): SGDLS, YYNGEE. There are 14 residues in the CDR3. The V gene lost 4 bases and the J gene lost 4 bases, with 14 bases spanning the gap. The complete variable domain, with remaining parts taken from reference TRBV9 and TRBJ1-1, reads DSGVTQTPKHLITATGQRVTLRCSPRSGDLSVYWYQQSLDQGLQFLIQYYNGEERAKGNILERFSAQQFPDLHSELNLSSLELGDSALYFCASSREGGATEAFFGQGTRLTVV.

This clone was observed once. CDR3 nucleotides: TGTGCCTGCCCTAGGTTTGGCTCTGGGGCCAACGTCCTGACTTTC. It yields the protein CACPRFGSGANVLTF. The chain combines TRBV30 with TRBJ2-6; no reliable D call. This CDR3 spans 15 amino acids. CDR1 is GTSNPN and CDR2 is SVGIG in the germline V gene (reference sequence). V lost 6 bases to trimming and J lost 0 bases, with 12 bases between them.

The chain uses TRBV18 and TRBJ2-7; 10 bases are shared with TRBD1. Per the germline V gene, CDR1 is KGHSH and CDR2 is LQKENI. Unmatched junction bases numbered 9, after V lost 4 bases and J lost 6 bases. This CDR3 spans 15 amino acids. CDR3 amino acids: CASSQSGTGAREQYF. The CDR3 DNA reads TGTGCCAGCTCACAATCCGGGACAGGGGCTCGCGAGCAGTACTTC.

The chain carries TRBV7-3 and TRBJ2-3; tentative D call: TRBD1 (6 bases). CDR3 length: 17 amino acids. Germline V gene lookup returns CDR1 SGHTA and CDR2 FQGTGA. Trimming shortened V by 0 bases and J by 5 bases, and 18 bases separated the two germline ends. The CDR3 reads CASSLTLSAGVEDTQYF. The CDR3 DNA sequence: TGTGCCAGCAGCTTAACGCTTTCGGCAGGGGTGGAAGATACGCAGTATTTT.